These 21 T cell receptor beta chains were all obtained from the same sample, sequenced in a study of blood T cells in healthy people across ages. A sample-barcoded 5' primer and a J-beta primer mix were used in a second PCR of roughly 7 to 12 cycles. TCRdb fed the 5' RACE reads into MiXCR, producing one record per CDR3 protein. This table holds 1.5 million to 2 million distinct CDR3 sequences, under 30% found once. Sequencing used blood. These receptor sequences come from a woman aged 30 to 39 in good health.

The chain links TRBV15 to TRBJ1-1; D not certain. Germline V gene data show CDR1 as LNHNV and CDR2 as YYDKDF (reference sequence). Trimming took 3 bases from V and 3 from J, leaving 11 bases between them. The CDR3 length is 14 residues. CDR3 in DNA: TGTGCCACCAGCAGTCCCATGAAGTACACTGAAGCTTTCTTT. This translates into CATSSPMKYTEAFF.

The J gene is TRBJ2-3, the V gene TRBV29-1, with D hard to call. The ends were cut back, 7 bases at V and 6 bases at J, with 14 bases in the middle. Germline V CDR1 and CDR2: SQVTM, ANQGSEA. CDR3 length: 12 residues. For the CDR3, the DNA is TGCAGCGGGGAACCACTGTTTGATACGCAGTATTTT. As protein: CSGEPLFDTQYF.

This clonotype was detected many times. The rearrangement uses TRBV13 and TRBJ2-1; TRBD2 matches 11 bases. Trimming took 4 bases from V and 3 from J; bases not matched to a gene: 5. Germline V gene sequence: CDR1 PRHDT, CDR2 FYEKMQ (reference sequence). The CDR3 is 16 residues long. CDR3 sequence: CASSSRGTSGYNEQFF. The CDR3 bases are TGTGCCAGCAGCTCAAGAGGGACTAGCGGCTACAATGAGCAGTTCTTC.

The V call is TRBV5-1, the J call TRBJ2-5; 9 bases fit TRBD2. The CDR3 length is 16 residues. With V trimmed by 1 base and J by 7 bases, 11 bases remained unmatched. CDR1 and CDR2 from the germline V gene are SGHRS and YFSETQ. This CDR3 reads CASSLRASGAKGTQYF. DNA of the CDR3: TGCGCCAGCAGCTTGAGAGCTAGCGGGGCGAAAGGGACCCAGTACTTC.

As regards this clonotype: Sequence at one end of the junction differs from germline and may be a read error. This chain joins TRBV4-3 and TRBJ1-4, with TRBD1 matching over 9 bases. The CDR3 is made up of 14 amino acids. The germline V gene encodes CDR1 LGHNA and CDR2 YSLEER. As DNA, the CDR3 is TGCGCCAGCGGCCAAGATGGGACAGGGCGAAAACTGTTTTTT. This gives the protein CASGQDGTGRKLFF.

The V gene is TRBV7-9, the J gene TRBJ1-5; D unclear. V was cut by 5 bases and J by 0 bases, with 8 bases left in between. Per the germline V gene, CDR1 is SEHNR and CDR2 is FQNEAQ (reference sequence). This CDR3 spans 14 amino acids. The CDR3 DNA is TGTGCCAGCAGCAACAGCTATAGCAATCAGCCCCAGCATTTT. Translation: CASSNSYSNQPQHF.

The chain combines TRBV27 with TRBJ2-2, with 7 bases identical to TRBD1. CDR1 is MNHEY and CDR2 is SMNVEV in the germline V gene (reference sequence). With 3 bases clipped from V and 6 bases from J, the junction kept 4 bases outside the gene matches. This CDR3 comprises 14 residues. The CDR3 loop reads CASSLGTVAGELFF. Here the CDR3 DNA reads TGTGCCAGCAGTTTGGGGACAGTCGCCGGGGAGCTGTTTTTT.

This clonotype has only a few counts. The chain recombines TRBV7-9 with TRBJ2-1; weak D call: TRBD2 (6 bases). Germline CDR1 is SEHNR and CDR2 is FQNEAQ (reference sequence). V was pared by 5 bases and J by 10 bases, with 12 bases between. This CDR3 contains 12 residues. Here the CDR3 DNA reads TGTGCCAGCAGCACCGGGACTCTCGAGCAGTTCTTC. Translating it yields CASSTGTLEQFF.

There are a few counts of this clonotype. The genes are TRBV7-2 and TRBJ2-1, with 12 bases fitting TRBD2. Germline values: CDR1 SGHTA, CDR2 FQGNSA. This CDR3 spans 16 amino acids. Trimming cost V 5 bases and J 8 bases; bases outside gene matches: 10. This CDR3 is CASSPNPSGRAHEQFF. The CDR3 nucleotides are TGTGCCAGCAGCCCCAACCCTAGCGGGAGGGCCCATGAGCAGTTCTTC.

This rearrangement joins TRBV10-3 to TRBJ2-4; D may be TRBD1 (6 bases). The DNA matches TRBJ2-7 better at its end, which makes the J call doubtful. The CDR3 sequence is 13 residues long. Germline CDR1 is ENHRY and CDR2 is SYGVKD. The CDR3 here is CAISGTDLYEQYF. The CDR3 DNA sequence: TGTGCCATCAGTGGGACAGACCTCTACGAGCAGTACTTC.

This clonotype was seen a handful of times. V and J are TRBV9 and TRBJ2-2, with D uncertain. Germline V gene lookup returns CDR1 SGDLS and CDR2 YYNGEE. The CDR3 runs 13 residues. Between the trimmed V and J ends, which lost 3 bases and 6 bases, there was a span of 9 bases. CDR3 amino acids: CASSALFSGELFF. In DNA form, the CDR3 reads TGTGCCAGCAGCGCCCTTTTTTCCGGGGAGCTGTTTTTT.

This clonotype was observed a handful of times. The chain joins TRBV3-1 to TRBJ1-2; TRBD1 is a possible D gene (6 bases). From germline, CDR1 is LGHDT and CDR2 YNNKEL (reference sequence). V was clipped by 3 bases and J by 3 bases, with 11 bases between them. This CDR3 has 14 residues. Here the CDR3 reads CASSQVGADYGYTF. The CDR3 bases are TGTGCCAGCAGCCAGGTGGGGGCGGACTATGGCTACACCTTC.

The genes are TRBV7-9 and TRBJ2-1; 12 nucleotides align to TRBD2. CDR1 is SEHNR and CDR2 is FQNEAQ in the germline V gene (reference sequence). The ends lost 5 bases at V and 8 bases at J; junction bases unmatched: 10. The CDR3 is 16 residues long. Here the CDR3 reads CASSRSSLAGGYEQFF. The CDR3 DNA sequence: TGTGCCAGCAGCCGTAGCAGTCTAGCGGGAGGGTATGAGCAGTTCTTC. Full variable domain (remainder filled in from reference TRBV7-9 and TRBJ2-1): DTGVSQNPRHKITKRGQNVTFRCDPISEHNRLYWYRQTLGQGPEFLTYFQNEAQLEKSRLLSDRFSAERPKGSFSTLEIQRTEQGDSAMYLCASSRSSLAGGYEQFFGPGTRLTVL.

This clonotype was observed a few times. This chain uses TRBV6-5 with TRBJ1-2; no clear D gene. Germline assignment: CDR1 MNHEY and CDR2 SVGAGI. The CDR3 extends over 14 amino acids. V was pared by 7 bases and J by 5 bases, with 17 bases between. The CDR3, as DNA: TGTGCCAGCACCAATAGCGGCCGGGGTTATGGCTACACCTTC. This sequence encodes CASTNSGRGYGYTF.

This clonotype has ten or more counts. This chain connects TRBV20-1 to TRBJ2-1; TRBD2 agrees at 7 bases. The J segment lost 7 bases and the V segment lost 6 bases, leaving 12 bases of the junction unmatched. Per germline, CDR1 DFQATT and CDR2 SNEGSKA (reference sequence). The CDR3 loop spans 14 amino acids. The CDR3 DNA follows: TGCAGTGCCGTGGGGGGAGGGCCGAAAAATGAGCAGTTCTTC. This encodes CSAVGGGPKNEQFF.

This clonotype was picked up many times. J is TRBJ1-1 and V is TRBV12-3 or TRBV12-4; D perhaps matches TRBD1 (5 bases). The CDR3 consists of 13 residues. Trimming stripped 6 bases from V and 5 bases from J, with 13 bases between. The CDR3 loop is CASRTWGGTEAFF. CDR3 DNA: TGTGCCAGCAGGACTTGGGGGGGTACTGAAGCTTTCTTT.

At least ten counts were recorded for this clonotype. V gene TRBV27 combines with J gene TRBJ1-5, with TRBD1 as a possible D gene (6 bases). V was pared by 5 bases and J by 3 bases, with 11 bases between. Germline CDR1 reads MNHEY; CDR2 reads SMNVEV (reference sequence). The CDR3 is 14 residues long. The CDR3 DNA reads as TGTGCCAGCAGTCTAAGGACAGCCAATCAGCCCCAGCATTTT. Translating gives CASSLRTANQPQHF.

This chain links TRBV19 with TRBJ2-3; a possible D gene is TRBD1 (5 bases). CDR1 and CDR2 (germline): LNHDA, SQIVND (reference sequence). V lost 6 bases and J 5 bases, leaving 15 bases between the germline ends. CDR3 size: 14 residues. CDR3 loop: CASRRVQGGDTQYF. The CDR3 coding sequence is TGTGCCAGTAGAAGAGTCCAGGGCGGAGATACGCAGTATTTT.

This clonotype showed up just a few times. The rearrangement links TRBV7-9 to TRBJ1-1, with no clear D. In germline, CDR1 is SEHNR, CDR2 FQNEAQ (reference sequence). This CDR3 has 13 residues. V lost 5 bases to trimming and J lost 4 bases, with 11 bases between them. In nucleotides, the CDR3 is TGTGCCAGCAGCAGAGCTGGGAGCACTGAAGCTTTCTTT. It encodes CASSRAGSTEAFF. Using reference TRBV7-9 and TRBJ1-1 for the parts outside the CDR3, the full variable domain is DTGVSQNPRHKITKRGQNVTFRCDPISEHNRLYWYRQTLGQGPEFLTYFQNEAQLEKSRLLSDRFSAERPKGSFSTLEIQRTEQGDSAMYLCASSRAGSTEAFFGQGTRLTVV.

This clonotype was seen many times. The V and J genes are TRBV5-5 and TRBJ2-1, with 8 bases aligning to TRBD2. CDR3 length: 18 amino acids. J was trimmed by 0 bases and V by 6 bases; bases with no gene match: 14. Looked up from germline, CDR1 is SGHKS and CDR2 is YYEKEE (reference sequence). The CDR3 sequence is CASTPSAGGDYSYNEQFF. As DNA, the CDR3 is TGTGCCAGCACCCCCAGTGCGGGGGGCGATTACTCCTACAATGAGCAGTTCTTC.

CDR3 nucleotide sequence: TGTGCCAGCTGTGGCCACGAAGATTACGAGCAGTACTTC. Translating it yields CASCGHEDYEQYF. The rearrangement uses TRBV6-1 and TRBJ2-7; D uncertain. Germline assignment: CDR1 MNHNS and CDR2 SASEGT. With 8 bases removed from V and 4 bases from J, the gap between germline ends came to 15 bases. The CDR3 contains 13 residues.